The next 28 T cell receptor beta chains were all read from a single sample in a study of CD8+ T cells in alopecia areata (dated by TCRdb to 2016 to 2018). The time point label of this sample denotes: baseline before oral tofacitinib. The method was the immunoSEQ multiplex PCR assay. RNA was extracted from all samples and reverse transcribed into cDNA, which served as template for TCR sequencing. TCRdb's version of the immuneACCESS table is confined to in-frame rearrangements and falls short of the full clone set. An unresolved V gene accounts for under half of the shortfall where checked; the remainder is of unknown origin. In this sample the table shows 150,000 or so clones, about 49% of which occur a single time. Jointly, the top ten make up around a sixth of the sample. Sequencing was performed on CD8+ T cells sorted from blood, taken at week 0. Every receptor here comes from a human donor with alopecia areata.

The chain carries TRBV7-3 and TRBJ2-7, with D perhaps matching TRBD1 (5 bases). The CDR3 sequence is 13 residues long. Germline lookup yields CDR1 SGHTA and CDR2 FQGTGA. The ends were cut back, 5 bases at V and 1 base at J, with 9 bases in the middle. The CDR3 DNA is TGTGCCAGCAGCCTGGACACTTCCTACGAGCAGTACTTC. Protein: CASSLDTSYEQYF.

Turning to this clone: Other DNA sequences within the sample encode an identical CDR3. The V gene is TRBV5-1, the J gene TRBJ2-7; D is unresolved. CDR3 length: 14 amino acids. Looked up from germline, CDR1 is SGHRS and CDR2 is YFSETQ. The V and J ends lost 2 bases and 2 bases respectively, with 11 bases between them. CDR3 in DNA: TGCGCCAGCAGCTTCTCCGGCGGAACCTACGAGCAGTACTTC. It codes for CASSFSGGTYEQYF. Full variable domain (rest looked up from reference TRBV5-1 and TRBJ2-7): KAGVTQTPRYLIKTRGQQVTLSCSPISGHRSVSWYQQTPGQGLQFLFEYFSETQRNKGNFPGRFSGRQFSNSRSEMNVSTLELGDSALYLCASSFSGGTYEQYFGPGTRLTVT.

This clone was seen more than once but under ten times. The V gene is TRBV19, the J gene TRBJ1-6; a possible D gene is TRBD1 (5 bases). Germline CDR1 LNHDA, CDR2 SQIVND (reference sequence). This CDR3 is built from 16 residues. The V end was cut by 5 bases, the J end by 10 bases, with 21 bases between. This CDR3 reads CASSPPRGGEGSPLHF. DNA for the CDR3: TGTGCCAGTAGTCCTCCCCGGGGAGGGGAAGGATCACCCCTCCACTTT.

In DNA form, the CDR3 reads TGTGCCAGCAGCGACATCGGGACAGGGTTGCAAGAGACCCAGTACTTC. It codes for CASSDIGTGLQETQYF. The chain joins TRBV5-6 to TRBJ2-5, with 9 bases identical to TRBD1. V dropped 4 bases and J dropped 2; count of bases not matched to a gene: 9. This CDR3 spans 16 amino acids. Germline CDR1 is SGHDT and CDR2 is YYEEEE.

This clone occurred a few times. This chain uses TRBV29-1 with TRBJ2-1; 9 bases are shared with TRBD2. Per the germline V gene, CDR1 is SQVTM and CDR2 is ANQGSEA. This CDR3 is 14 amino acids long. V dropped 6 bases and J dropped 4; count of bases not matched to a gene: 7. DNA for the CDR3: TGCAGCGTCTTTGGAGCGGGGGGTTACAATGAGCAGTTCTTC. It encodes CSVFGAGGYNEQFF.

The chain carries TRBV6-5 and TRBJ2-5; 9 bases fit TRBD1. The length of the CDR3 is 13 residues. Losses at the gene ends were 4 bases for V and 3 bases for J; bases not matched to a gene: 0. CDR1 MNHEY and CDR2 SVGAGI come from the germline V gene. The CDR3 DNA is TGTGCCAGCAGTTGGGACAGGGAAGAGACCCAGTACTTC. Its translation is CASSWDREETQYF.

This clone has just one count. This chain links TRBV29-1 with TRBJ2-3, with D unclear. Germline CDR1 and CDR2: SQVTM and ANQGSEA. V was pared by 6 bases and J by 2 bases, with 12 bases between. The CDR3 has 13 amino acids. The CDR3 spells CSVGQISTDTQYF. CDR3 bases: TGCAGCGTAGGGCAGATCTCCACAGATACGCAGTATTTT.

The chain is built from TRBV5-1 and TRBJ1-2; TRBD1 matches at 7 bases. This CDR3 is built from 15 residues. Losses at the gene ends were 4 bases for V and 3 bases for J; bases not matched to a gene: 9. The germline V gene encodes CDR1 SGHRS and CDR2 YFSETQ. CDR3 DNA: TGCGCCAGCAGCACAAAACCTACAGGGGACTATGGCTACACCTTC. Its translation: CASSTKPTGDYGYTF.

The sample holds a few counts of this clone. CDR3 nucleotides: TGTGCCAGCAGCTTAGTGGCGGGGAACTACGAGCAGTACTTC. Translating gives CASSLVAGNYEQYF. V usage is TRBV11-2 and J usage is TRBJ2-7; tentatively, D is TRBD2 (6 bases). CDR3 length: 14 residues. V lost 1 base and J lost 3, with 10 bases in between. CDR1 and CDR2 from the germline V gene are SGHAT and FQNNGV.

This chain uses TRBV7-9 with TRBJ1-1; 7 nucleotides align to TRBD1. The CDR3 covers 16 residues. CDR1 is SEHNR, CDR2 FQNEAQ, per germline (reference sequence). The trim removed 5 bases at V and 0 bases at J, leaving 9 bases unmatched. CDR3 loop: CASSADREGLNTEAFF. CDR3 nucleotide sequence: TGTGCCAGCAGCGCAGACAGGGAGGGGTTGAACACTGAAGCTTTCTTT.

This rearrangement joins TRBV27 to TRBJ2-1; 12 bases agree with TRBD2. The germline CDR1 and CDR2 sequences are MNHEY and SMNVEV (reference sequence). CDR3 length equals 16 residues. V lost 5 bases, J lost 4 bases, and 6 bases stayed unmatched. The CDR3 loop reads CASSITSGGLYNEQFF. CDR3 in DNA: TGTGCCAGCAGTATTACTAGCGGGGGGCTGTACAATGAGCAGTTCTTC.

V is TRBV4-1 and J is TRBJ2-1, with TRBD1 identical over 10 bases. Germline CDR1 MGHRA, CDR2 YSYEKL. Germline trimming cut 2 bases from V and 7 bases from J; bases unmatched to any gene: 8. CDR3 length: 16 residues. CDR3 in DNA: TGCGCCAGCAGCCAACCTCCGGGACAGGGGCCTAATGAGCAGTTCTTC. Translating gives CASSQPPGQGPNEQFF.

The chain employs TRBV30 and TRBJ1-5; 7 positions agree with TRBD1. This CDR3 is built from 14 residues. V shed 1 base and J 8 bases; nucleotides not matched to a gene: 8. From germline, CDR1 is GTSNPN and CDR2 SVGIG (reference sequence). The CDR3 here is CAWSEGQPVEPQHF. CDR3 nucleotide sequence: TGTGCCTGGAGTGAGGGACAGCCAGTAGAGCCCCAGCATTTT.

This clone appeared a single time. V and J are TRBV5-6 and TRBJ1-2; D is unclear. V shed 7 bases and J shed 0 bases, with 13 bases lying between them. This CDR3 is 14 amino acids long. The germline gives CDR1 SGHDT, CDR2 YYEEEE. The CDR3 DNA reads TGTGCCAGCCTTGAAGAGGGAGCTAACTATGGCTACACCTTC. It translates to CASLEEGANYGYTF.

The V and J genes are TRBV2 and TRBJ1-5, with D perhaps matching TRBD1 (6 bases). The CDR3 has 16 amino acids. CDR1 is SNHLY, CDR2 FYNNEI, per germline. Trimming took 2 bases from V and 0 from J, leaving 11 bases between them. The CDR3, as DNA: TGTGCCAGCAGTGAAAGTCGGGGGCTTAGCAATCAGCCCCAGCATTTT. Protein: CASSESRGLSNQPQHF.

This clone showed up just once. This chain links TRBV25-1 with TRBJ1-1, with unresolved D. Germline V gene data show CDR1 as MGHDK and CDR2 as SYGVNS. The V and J ends lost 10 bases and 8 bases respectively, with 14 bases between them. This CDR3 has 11 amino acids. CDR3 in amino acids: CATAAGMEAFF. CDR3 DNA: TGTGCCACAGCAGCCGGGATGGAAGCTTTCTTT.

This clone has just one count. The chain recombines TRBV6-5 with TRBJ1-5; D is ambiguous. V lost 2 bases and J lost 2, with 7 bases in between. The CDR3 consists of 14 residues. From germline, CDR1 is MNHEY and CDR2 SVGAGI. The CDR3 spells CASSYPTGNQPQHF. The CDR3 nucleotides are TGTGCCAGCAGTTACCCCACAGGCAATCAGCCCCAGCATTTT.

The V call is TRBV4-3, the J call TRBJ2-1, with TRBD2 identical over 7 bases. V lost 1 base and J lost 7; bases outside the gene matches: 7. The germline V gene has CDR1 LGHNA and CDR2 YSLEER. The CDR3 contains 15 residues. In nucleotides, the CDR3 is TGCGCCAGCAGCCAAGTTTGGGGGGGAGAGAATGAGCAGTTCTTC. It yields the protein CASSQVWGGENEQFF.

In this sample, this clone turned up a few times. V is TRBV5-6 and J is TRBJ2-3, with TRBD1 identical over 8 bases. This CDR3 is built from 13 residues. The J segment lost 5 bases and the V segment lost 4 bases, leaving 3 bases of the junction unmatched. Germline lookup yields CDR1 SGHDT and CDR2 YYEEEE. The CDR3: CASSQTGVDTQYF. The CDR3 coding sequence is TGTGCCAGCAGCCAGACAGGGGTAGATACGCAGTATTTT.

V usage is TRBV5-1 and J usage is TRBJ2-2; 9 bases map to TRBD1. The CDR3 sequence is 17 residues long. Germline V gene data show CDR1 as SGHRS and CDR2 as YFSETQ. The J segment lost 4 bases and the V segment lost 3 bases, leaving 10 bases of the junction unmatched. In DNA form, the CDR3 reads TGCGCCAGCAGCTGGACCCACAGGGGGCCGGGCACCGGGGAGCTGTTTTTT. It translates to CASSWTHRGPGTGELFF.

This clone was counted between two and nine times. This chain uses TRBV6-5 with TRBJ2-7; the match to TRBD1 covers 7 bases. The ends lost 0 bases at V and 2 bases at J; junction bases unmatched: 7. The CDR3 runs to 16 residues. The germline CDR1 and CDR2 sequences are MNHEY and SVGAGI. The CDR3, as DNA: TGTGCCAGCAGTTACTCGAGCGGACAGGTAACCTACGAGCAGTACTTC. Protein sequence: CASSYSSGQVTYEQYF.

V gene TRBV6-1 combines with J gene TRBJ2-5, with 8 bases identical to TRBD2. CDR3 length: 16 amino acids. The germline CDR1 and CDR2 sequences are MNHNS and SASEGT. Trimming cost V 2 bases and J 7 bases; bases outside gene matches: 12. The CDR3 loop reads CASSERRGVPSGTQYF. In nucleotides, the CDR3 is TGTGCCAGCAGTGAAAGGCGGGGGGTCCCCTCGGGGACCCAGTACTTC.

The table lists this clone with a few counts. This sequence joins TRBV6-4 and TRBJ2-2, with a possible D match to TRBD2 (5 bases). Germline CDR1 reads MRHNA; CDR2 reads SNTAGT. The V end was cut by 4 bases, the J end by 7 bases, with 13 bases between. The CDR3 has 14 amino acids. The CDR3 DNA reads TGTGCCAGCAGTGTTGAGGGAACTTTCGGGGAGCTGTTTTTT. Its translation: CASSVEGTFGELFF.

The rearrangement uses TRBV5-1 and TRBJ2-7, with TRBD2 matching 8 bases. Germline loops: CDR1 SGHRS, CDR2 YFSETQ. J lost 0 bases, V lost 2 bases, and 4 bases had no gene match. This CDR3 region has 15 residues. The DNA for the CDR3 is TGCGCCAGCAGCTTCGGGCTAGCGGGCTCCTACGAGCAGTACTTC. Translation gives CASSFGLAGSYEQYF.

The chain links TRBV5-6 to TRBJ2-1; the D is unclear. V shed 1 base and J shed 8 bases, with 4 bases lying between them. The CDR3 spans 11 residues. Per germline, CDR1 SGHDT and CDR2 YYEEEE. The CDR3 nucleotides read TGTGCCAGCAGCTTGTCGGATGAGCAGTTCTTC. It encodes CASSLSDEQFF.

The chain has TRBV11-2 and TRBJ2-2; no clear D gene. CDR1 and CDR2 (germline): SGHAT, FQNNGV. The CDR3 runs to 12 residues. V was clipped by 6 bases and J by 8 bases, with 10 bases between them. CDR3 sequence: CASSTLPGELFF. The CDR3 DNA reads as TGTGCCAGCAGTACACTACCGGGGGAGCTGTTTTTT.

This clone was counted only a few times. The chain carries TRBV7-9 and TRBJ2-1; 13 bases align to TRBD2. CDR1 SEHNR and CDR2 FQNEAQ come from the germline V gene (reference sequence). The CDR3 totals 16 residues. J lost 9 bases, V lost 4 bases, and 9 bases had no gene match. CDR3 protein: CASSSSRGLAGVEQFF. As DNA, the CDR3 is TGTGCCAGCAGCTCAAGTCGCGGACTAGCGGGGGTTGAGCAGTTCTTC. Full variable domain (outside the CDR3, taken from reference TRBV7-9 and TRBJ2-1): DTGVSQNPRHKITKRGQNVTFRCDPISEHNRLYWYRQTLGQGPEFLTYFQNEAQLEKSRLLSDRFSAERPKGSFSTLEIQRTEQGDSAMYLCASSSSRGLAGVEQFFGPGTRLTVL.

This chain uses TRBV4-1 with TRBJ1-2, with D possibly being TRBD1 (6 bases). The ends were cut back, 0 bases at V and 4 bases at J, with 21 bases in the middle. The V gene's germline CDR1 is MGHRA and CDR2 YSYEKL. This CDR3 is built from 18 residues. CDR3 sequence: CASSQDGTYRTTPYGYTF. The CDR3 DNA sequence: TGCGCCAGCAGCCAAGATGGGACATATAGAACGACCCCCTATGGCTACACCTTC.